The sequence of this T cell receptor (beta chain) was determined in a study of shared clonotypes between healthy human individuals. Findings and limits, study-wide: Expectations were that clonotype sharing among donors would be affected by sequencing depth. It was observed that roughly 5% of naive CD4 clonotypes were shared across a few donors.

This clone was seen many times. Its antigen is still unknown. V lost 6 bases, J lost 3 bases, and 15 bases lay in between. The CDR3 spans 14 residues. Germline V gives CDR1 WSHSY, CDR2 SAAADI. All the donors were Caucasian adults who lived in Nashville, Tennessee. Authors' processing steps: ImmunoSEQ output held junction-only sequences without quality scores, so filtering differed. Repertoires were generated with immunoSEQ multiplex PCR, while TCRdb's copy carries only in-frame clones and drops some. V, J and clone size are those of that table, while D and trimming were read from the DNA. The sample has about 1.1 million clones; approximately 78% are singletons.

This clonotype was obtained from a man between 18 and 29 years old in good health. Some clones in this sample may be carry-over from other donors' samples. This chain uses TRBV10-2 with TRBJ2-7; the D call may be TRBD1 or TRBD2 (5 bases each). Specimen: memory CD4+ T cells from PBMCs. Subset specified: CD45RA-negative fraction. In DNA form, the CDR3 reads TGCGCCAGCAGGAAGGGGCCGGGGAACTACGAGCAGTACTTC. This sequence encodes CASRKGPGNYEQYF.